The clone carrying this T cell receptor beta chain was found many times. Its specificity is not known. Extraction of total RNA produced a minimum of 5 micrograms from each sample. This sample was included in a study of blood T cells in healthy people across ages. Study findings and constraints: CMV status of donors was unknown, possibly confounding expanded clonotype changes.

The junction had 7 bases not matched to a gene; V was cut back by 7 bases and J by 1 base. CDR1 MNHNY and CDR2 SVGAGI come from the germline V gene (reference sequence). The CDR3 has 15 residues. Combining a sample-barcoded 5' primer with a J-beta primer mix, a second PCR ran for roughly 6 to 11 cycles. TCRdb reanalysed the 5' RACE reads using MiXCR and keeps one entry per CDR3 protein. The sample carries about 1,800,000 distinct CDR3 sequences, approximately 28% recorded once. The chain is built from TRBV6-6 and TRBJ2-7; 10 bases align to TRBD1. Source material: blood. The TCR was taken from a woman aged 25 to 39 in good health. In DNA form, the CDR3 reads TGTGCCAGCACCGAAGACAGGGGGCTATCCTACGAGCAGTACTTC. Its protein product is CASTEDRGLSYEQYF.